This TCR beta chain was sequenced for a study of PD-1 blockade in classical Hodgkin lymphoma. Each and every patient relapsed after autologous stem cell transplantation, and patients got differing brentuximab vedotin exposure. The CDR3 sequence is 15 residues long. CDR1 is SGDLS and CDR2 is YYNGEE in the germline V gene. Losses at the gene ends were 0 bases for V and 5 bases for J; bases not matched to a gene: 2. The study's findings and limits: By C4D1, diversity of CD4+ TCRs had risen significantly, whereas that of CD8+ TCRs had not. Underlying causes for the observed repertoire differences were not defined, possibly disease activity or prior therapy.

A word on this clone: What it recognizes is unknown.

Measured with immunoSEQ multiplex PCR; TCRdb has only the in-frame clones, and not every one. The repertoire holds some 93,000 clones, with 89% as singletons. The TCR originated in a human donor with classical Hodgkin lymphoma. The chain carries TRBV9 and TRBJ2-1; 10 nucleotides agree with TRBD2. Sequenced here: peripheral blood mononuclear cells (PBMCs), sampled before the second cycle of nivolumab. In nucleotides, the CDR3 is TGTGCCAGCAGCGTAGAAGCGGGGGGGCACAATGAGCAGTTCTTC. Encoded protein: CASSVEAGGHNEQFF. Looking up the rest from reference TRBV9 and TRBJ2-1 gives the full variable domain: DSGVTQTPKHLITATGQRVTLRCSPRSGDLSVYWYQQSLDQGLQFLIQYYNGEERAKGNILERFSAQQFPDLHSELNLSSLELGDSALYFCASSVEAGGHNEQFFGPGTRLTVL.